The subject of this entry is one TCR beta chain. Its antigen remains undetermined. Nothing much larger sits one base from this clone, and base qualities are not available. This entry belongs to a study of T cell changes during pregnancy in multiple sclerosis (dated by TCRdb to about 2019). For the study in its entirety: In women with multiple sclerosis, the researchers looked at how the T cell repertoire shifted as pregnancy progressed.

Library method: the immunoSEQ multiplex PCR assay. The clones in this table, taken by TCRdb from immuneACCESS, are in-frame only. Not every clone is retained; where verified, under half of the shortfall comes from an unresolved V gene, and the cause of the rest is unknown. The sample has more than 85,000 clones on record, 80% to 95% of them singletons. The top ten hold about 1.4% of the sample. Reading the germline V gene gives CDR1 SGHVS and CDR2 FQNEAQ. Trimming removed 5 bases from V and 0 bases from J; the gene matches leave 3 bases unexplained. Taken from cysteine to phenylalanine, the CDR3 has 15 residues. Only the CDR3 DNA stays, 45 bases, in frame from base 1.

The TCR sequence derives from a female donor in good health, enrolled as a control in a pregnancy study. Recombination joined TRBV7-8 with TRBJ1-3, and TRBD1 matches 8 of the central bases. The starting material was peripheral blood, obtained in the third trimester of pregnancy. The nucleotides are TGTGCCAGCAGCCCGGGGACAGGCTCTGGAAACACCATATATTTT. The translation is CASSPGTGSGNTIYF.